The clone carrying this T cell receptor beta chain was counted a few times. What it recognizes is unknown. This may be a read error, as it is one base from a much larger clone. The record originates from a study of regulatory T cells in long-lasting Graves disease. CDR3-region Arm-PCR and iRepertoire HTBI primers produced the TCR beta libraries. MiXCR, run by TCRdb on the multiplex PCR reads, gives a single entry per CDR3 protein. This table has about 560,000 distinct CDR3 sequences, roughly a sixth appearing once. Time point noted: newly diagnosed GD, antithyroid drugs for less than 3 months. TCR sequences were obtained from RNA taken from PBMCs. Per germline, CDR1 MDHEN and CDR2 SYDVKM. This CDR3 comprises 14 residues. Study results and limitations: Clonotypes that were public and shared totalled around 2,700 in persistent patients versus 966 in new patients.

These data were also filed under a second study, of T cells in Graves' hyperthyroidism and ophthalmopathy. Per that study: RT-PCR in the first round (using the HTBI primer set) targeted the TCR CDR3.

This sequence was found in a man in his late teens or twenties with Graves disease. Specimen: peripheral blood mononuclear cells (PBMCs), collected at new diagnosis, from a patient treated with antithyroid drugs. The chain couples TRBV28 to TRBJ1-5; D gene uncertain. The CDR3 reads CASSGGHSNQPQRF. Written as DNA, the CDR3 is TGTGCCAGCAGCGGAGGGCATAGCAATCAGCCCCAGCGTTTT. The complete variable domain, with remaining parts taken from reference TRBV28 and TRBJ1-5, reads DVKVTQSSRYLVKRTGEKVFLECVQDMDHENMFWYRQDPGLGLRLIYFSYDVKMKEKGDIPEGYSVSREKKERFSLILESASTNQTSMYLCASSGGHSNQPQRFGDGTRLSIL.